This TCR beta chain was identified during a study of blood T cells in healthy people across ages. Study-level information: Roughly one uniquely barcoded beta molecule per two T cells was captured. Regarding the study as a whole: Diversity figures derived from one million T cells were judged to underestimate the true value. Unknown CMV status may confound age-related changes in expanded clones. The percentage of naive T cells correlated strongly with TCR beta diversity.

A sample-barcoded 5' primer and a J-beta primer mix were used in a second PCR of roughly 6 to 11 cycles. TCRdb recomputed calls from the 5' RACE reads with MiXCR, one row per CDR3 protein. This sample yields about 720,000 distinct CDR3 sequences, of which approximately 22% are seen a single time; under 25% belongs to the top ten. The CDR3 covers 11 residues. V was cut by 6 bases and J by 7 bases, with 9 bases left in between. The V gene's germline CDR1 is KGHSH and CDR2 LQKENI. This clonotype was counted a few times. Its antigen is currently unknown. This chain connects TRBV18 to TRBJ1-2, with D uncertain. The TCR sequence derives from a man between 65 and 85 years old in good health. The sample comprised blood. The CDR3 here is CASSESLGYTF. The CDR3 DNA is TGTGCCAGCTCTGAGAGTCTTGGCTACACCTTC.